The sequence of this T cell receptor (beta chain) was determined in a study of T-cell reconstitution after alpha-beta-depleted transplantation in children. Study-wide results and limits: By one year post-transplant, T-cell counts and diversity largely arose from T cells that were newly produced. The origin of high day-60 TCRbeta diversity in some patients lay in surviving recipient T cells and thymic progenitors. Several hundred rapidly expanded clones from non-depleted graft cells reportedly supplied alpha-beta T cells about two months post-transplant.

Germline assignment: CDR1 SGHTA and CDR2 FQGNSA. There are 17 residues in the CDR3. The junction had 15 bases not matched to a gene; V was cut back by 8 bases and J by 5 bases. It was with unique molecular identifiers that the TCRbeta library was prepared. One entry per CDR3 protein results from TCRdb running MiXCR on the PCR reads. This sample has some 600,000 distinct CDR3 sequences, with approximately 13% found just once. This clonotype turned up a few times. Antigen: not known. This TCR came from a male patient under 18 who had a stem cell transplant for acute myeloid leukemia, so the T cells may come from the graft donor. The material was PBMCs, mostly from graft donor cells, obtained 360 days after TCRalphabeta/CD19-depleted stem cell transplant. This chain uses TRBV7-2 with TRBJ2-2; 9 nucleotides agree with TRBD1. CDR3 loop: CASAIQAGTGRTGELFF. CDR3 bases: TGTGCCAGCGCTATTCAAGCCGGGACAGGGAGGACCGGGGAGCTGTTTTTT.